This entry lists 21 T cell receptor beta chains sequenced from one sample in a study of shared clonotypes between healthy human individuals. The assay was immunoSEQ multiplex PCR, and TCRdb's table has in-frame clones only and misses some. This sample has approximately 2,200,000 clones, with about 92% found just once. CD45RO negativity and positive selection for CCR7 defined naive CD8 cells, a population that excluded terminally differentiated effector memory CD45RA+ cells. The specimen sequenced was naive CD8+ T cells from PBMCs. These receptors originate from a young man in good health. Some clones in this sample may be carry-over from other donors' samples.

The chain joins TRBV27 to TRBJ2-3; a possible D gene is TRBD2 (5 bases). Trimming removed 4 bases from V and 3 bases from J, with 20 bases in between. Germline CDR1 and CDR2: MNHEY and SMNVEV (reference sequence). This CDR3 region has 17 residues. CDR3 loop: CASSSRTDWGETDTQYF. Written as DNA, the CDR3 is TGTGCCAGCAGTTCCCGGACTGATTGGGGTGAAACAGATACGCAGTATTTT.

The genes are TRBV11-2 and TRBJ2-5; 8 bases match TRBD1. This CDR3 comprises 14 residues. The V and J ends lost 5 bases and 4 bases, in that order; junction bases with no gene match: 6. The germline CDR1 and CDR2 sequences are SGHAT and FQNNGV. The CDR3 region is CASSPPTGGETQYF. In DNA form, the CDR3 reads TGTGCCAGCAGCCCGCCCACAGGGGGAGAGACCCAGTACTTC.

The genes are TRBV6-5 and TRBJ1-1; tentative D call: TRBD1 (5 bases). The CDR3 sequence is 13 residues long. Trimming took 8 bases from V and 1 from J, leaving 11 bases between them. In germline, CDR1 is MNHEY, CDR2 SVGAGI. CDR3 amino acids: CASGGAPNTEAFF. In nucleotides, the CDR3 is TGTGCCAGCGGTGGGGCCCCGAACACTGAAGCTTTCTTT.

The rearrangement uses TRBV6-5 and TRBJ2-2; 9 bases map to TRBD1. The CDR3 has 14 residues. Looked up from germline, CDR1 is MNHEY and CDR2 is SVGAGI. V shed 8 bases and J 6 bases; nucleotides not matched to a gene: 7. Written as DNA, the CDR3 is TGTGCCAGCGGAGGGACAGGGTGGGCCGGGGAGCTGTTTTTT. Translating gives CASGGTGWAGELFF.

The gene calls are TRBV10-3 and TRBJ2-7; D is possibly TRBD2 (7 bases). Germline CDR1 ENHRY, CDR2 SYGVKD. The CDR3 is made up of 12 amino acids. Between the trimmed V and J ends, which lost 10 bases and 0 bases, there was a span of 10 bases. Written as DNA, the CDR3 is TGTGCCACCCGGGGGGCCTCCTACGAGCAGTACTTC. Its protein product is CATRGASYEQYF.

The chain uses TRBV19 and TRBJ1-1; D is undetermined. Trimming cost V 3 bases and J 0 bases, with 11 bases left between them. This CDR3 region has 15 residues. CDR1 is LNHDA and CDR2 is SQIVND in the germline V gene (reference sequence). The CDR3 sequence is CASSIQTDMNTEAFF. The DNA for the CDR3 is TGTGCCAGTAGTATTCAAACGGATATGAACACTGAAGCTTTCTTT.

Of note for this clone: The sample has other DNA sequences that encode this CDR3 too. The rearrangement links TRBV7-6 to TRBJ2-7; 8 bases map to TRBD1. Looked up from germline, CDR1 is SGHVS and CDR2 is FNYEAQ. CDR3 length: 15 amino acids. V was clipped by 1 base and J by 1 base; unmatched bases: 3. The CDR3 loop reads CASSLGQGSSYEQYF. The CDR3 coding sequence is TGTGCCAGCAGCTTAGGACAGGGGTCTTCCTACGAGCAGTACTTC.

The CDR3: CASSPGQGIPYEQYF. The CDR3 DNA reads as TGTGCCAGCAGCCCAGGACAGGGGATACCCTACGAGCAGTACTTC. The chain employs TRBV13 and TRBJ2-7; 9 nucleotides align to TRBD1. With V trimmed by 5 bases and J by 2 bases, 7 bases remained unmatched. The germline CDR1 and CDR2 sequences are PRHDT and FYEKMQ (reference sequence). CDR3 length equals 15 residues. The whole variable domain, remainder taken from reference TRBV13 and TRBJ2-7, is AAGVIQSPRHLIKEKRETATLKCYPIPRHDTVYWYQQGPGQDPQFLISFYEKMQSDKGSIPDRFSAQQFSDYHSELNMSSLELGDSALYFCASSPGQGIPYEQYFGPGTRLTVT.

The chain uses TRBV5-1 and TRBJ2-1; the D is unclear. V was trimmed by 0 bases and J by 7 bases, leaving 14 bases between them. The CDR3 spans 15 residues. Germline V gives CDR1 SGHRS, CDR2 YFSETQ. The CDR3 DNA sequence: TGCGCCAGCAGCTTGGATCCGGGCCTTGGAAATGAGCAGTTCTTC. Protein sequence: CASSLDPGLGNEQFF.

This chain joins TRBV25-1 and TRBJ2-5; maybe TRBD2 (6 bases). CDR3 length: 12 amino acids. The germline V gene encodes CDR1 MGHDK and CDR2 SYGVNS. V lost 4 bases, J lost 5 bases, and 8 bases lay in between. The CDR3 reads CASSGGRETQYF. The CDR3 DNA sequence: TGTGCCAGCAGTGGGGGGAGGGAGACCCAGTACTTC.

The chain has TRBV27 and TRBJ2-1; D is ambiguous. V was pared by 2 bases and J by 4 bases, with 6 bases between. Germline V gene sequence: CDR1 MNHEY, CDR2 SMNVEV (reference sequence). This CDR3 region has 13 residues. The CDR3 loop reads CASSLNWYNEQFF. The CDR3 nucleotides are TGTGCCAGCAGTTTAAATTGGTACAATGAGCAGTTCTTC.

The V and J genes are TRBV7-9 and TRBJ2-7; D is possibly TRBD2 (7 bases). The V and J ends lost 5 bases and 5 bases respectively, with 19 bases between them. CDR3 length: 15 amino acids. Germline lookup yields CDR1 SEHNR and CDR2 FQNEAQ (reference sequence). The CDR3 loop reads CASSPGGGGHDEQYF. The CDR3 DNA reads TGTGCCAGCAGCCCCGGGGGAGGGGGGCATGACGAGCAGTACTTC.

On this clone itself: This specimen includes other DNA sequences encoding the same CDR3. This rearrangement joins TRBV7-9 to TRBJ1-2, with D unresolved. The CDR3 consists of 12 residues. Germline assignment: CDR1 SEHNR and CDR2 FQNEAQ (reference sequence). V was pared by 1 base and J by 4 bases, with 4 bases between. CDR3 protein: CASSLDSYGYTF. The CDR3 bases are TGTGCCAGCAGCTTAGACAGCTATGGCTACACCTTC.

The V call is TRBV6-1, the J call TRBJ2-7; 11 bases fit TRBD2. Per the germline V gene, CDR1 is MNHNS and CDR2 is SASEGT. The trim removed 7 bases at V and 3 bases at J, leaving 8 bases unmatched. The CDR3 runs to 15 residues. In DNA form, the CDR3 reads TGTGCCAGCATCCTGGGACTAGCGGTCAACTACGAGCAGTACTTC. Protein product: CASILGLAVNYEQYF.

V gene TRBV7-9 combines with J gene TRBJ1-1; no clear D gene. Trimming took off 0 bases at V and 3 bases at J, with 17 bases between the two ends. The CDR3 sequence is 17 residues long. CDR1 SEHNR and CDR2 FQNEAQ come from the germline V gene (reference sequence). CDR3 DNA: TGTGCCAGCAGCTTAGCTAGTGGGATGCCGGGTGACACTGAAGCTTTCTTT. It specifies CASSLASGMPGDTEAFF. Drawing the rest from reference TRBV7-9 and TRBJ1-1, the complete variable domain is DTGVSQNPRHKITKRGQNVTFRCDPISEHNRLYWYRQTLGQGPEFLTYFQNEAQLEKSRLLSDRFSAERPKGSFSTLEIQRTEQGDSAMYLCASSLASGMPGDTEAFFGQGTRLTVV.

The chain joins TRBV5-1 to TRBJ2-5; 14 bases map to TRBD2. Germline trimming cut 1 base from V and 1 base from J; bases unmatched to any gene: 6. From germline, CDR1 is SGHRS and CDR2 YFSETQ. The CDR3 has 18 residues. Written as DNA, the CDR3 is TGCGCCAGCAGCTTGTGGGCGACTAGCGGGAGGGCCCAAGAGACCCAGTACTTC. Residues: CASSLWATSGRAQETQYF.

Note on this clone: The same CDR3 also results from other DNA sequences found in this sample. This chain joins TRBV27 and TRBJ2-7; tentative D call: TRBD2 (5 bases). The CDR3 runs 14 residues. V was pared by 0 bases and J by 4 bases, with 10 bases between. From germline, CDR1 is MNHEY and CDR2 SMNVEV (reference sequence). This chain's CDR3 is CASSLSGVGYEQYF. The CDR3 DNA follows: TGTGCCAGCAGTTTATCCGGGGTGGGGTACGAGCAGTACTTC.

The rearrangement uses TRBV28 and TRBJ2-1; 9 bases line up with TRBD1. Trimming removed 5 bases from V and 5 bases from J; junction bases left unmatched: 7. Germline loops: CDR1 MDHEN, CDR2 SYDVKM. The CDR3 is 15 amino acids. The CDR3 reads CASSPRTGVNNEQFF. The CDR3 region has the DNA TGTGCCAGCAGTCCCCGGACAGGGGTAAACAATGAGCAGTTCTTC.

This rearrangement joins TRBV4-1 to TRBJ2-1; the D gene is possibly TRBD2 (5 bases). The V gene lost 0 bases and the J gene lost 0 bases, with 15 bases spanning the gap. The CDR3 covers 18 residues. Germline V CDR1 and CDR2: MGHRA, YSYEKL. CDR3 amino acids: CASSQDRRGSTSYNEQFF. The CDR3, as DNA: TGCGCCAGCAGCCAAGACCGGCGTGGGAGTACCTCCTACAATGAGCAGTTCTTC.

The chain carries TRBV7-3 and TRBJ2-3, with 8 bases matching TRBD2. With 0 bases clipped from V and 4 bases from J, the junction kept 9 bases outside the gene matches. CDR1 SGHTA and CDR2 FQGTGA come from the germline V gene. CDR3 size: 17 residues. The CDR3 is CASSLTGSGSSADTQYF. For the CDR3, the DNA is TGTGCCAGCAGCTTAACCGGGAGCGGGAGCTCAGCAGATACGCAGTATTTT.

The chain is built from TRBV7-8 and TRBJ1-5, with 8 nucleotides matching TRBD1. The V gene's germline CDR1 is SGHVS and CDR2 FQNEAQ. This CDR3 has 15 residues. V lost 4 bases to trimming and J lost 4 bases; unmatched junction nucleotides: 6. The CDR3 here is CASSSLRDRNQPQHF. As DNA, the CDR3 is TGTGCCAGCAGCTCCCTCCGGGACAGGAATCAGCCCCAGCATTTT.